A selection of T cell receptor beta chains follows, all from one sample in a study of cytomegalovirus exposure and HLA in healthy donors. TCRdb's copy holds only in-frame clones and misses some; the assay was immunoSEQ multiplex PCR. The table lists some 130,000 clones, 70% to 75% of them singletons, with over 1% in the top ten. The sequenced sample consisted of PBMCs. Receptors were obtained from a woman aged 40 to 50 in good health and CMV-seronegative. The CDR3 runs from the conserved cysteine through the conserved F or W. A D gene is named only where the DNA matches it firmly. The listing skips clone size in some rows; elsewhere it reads once, few, many or a size class.

>TRBJ2-1|-|TRBV7-2|TRBD1
CASTLGQGNPNEQFF
TGTGCCAGCACCCTGGGACAGGGGAATCCCAATGAGCAGTTCTTC
>TRBJ2-1|-|TRBV7-9|-
CASSLRVGSYNEQFF
TGTGCCAGCAGCTTACGAGTTGGCTCCTACAATGAGCAGTTCTTC
>TRBJ1-1|-|TRBV4-1|-
CASSQDSGTSLWAFF
TGCGCCAGCAGCCAAGATTCGGGGACTAGCCTCTGGGCTTTCTTT
>TRBJ2-2|few|TRBV5-1|TRBD2
CASSFITSGTGELFF
TGCGCCAGCAGCTTCATAACTAGCGGCACCGGGGAGCTGTTTTTT
>TRBJ2-1|-|TRBV28|TRBD2
CASSLAPRGDNEQFF
TGTGCCAGCAGTTTGGCCCCGCGGGGGGACAATGAGCAGTTCTTC
>TRBJ2-3|-|TRBV6-1|-
CAIFEGGGWTDTQYF
TGTGCCATCTTTGAGGGGGGGGGATGGACAGATACGCAGTATTTT
>TRBJ2-7|-|TRBV6-4|TRBD1
CASIPGRRTGSYEQYF
TGTGCCAGCATACCAGGTAGGCGGACAGGCTCCTACGAGCAGTACTTC
>TRBJ1-1|-|TRBV7-2|-
CASSLVGAMNTEAFF
TGTGCCAGCAGCTTAGTTGGGGCGATGAACACTGAAGCTTTCTTT
>TRBJ1-2|-|TRBV7-9|-
CASSRQSNPSNYGYTF
TGTGCCAGCAGCAGACAGTCCAATCCCTCGAACTATGGCTACACCTTC
>TRBJ2-5|once|TRBV4-1|TRBD1
CASSQHHRPGQMLQETQYF
TGCGCCAGCAGCCAACATCACAGACCGGGACAGATGCTTCAAGAGACCCAGTACTTC
>TRBJ2-5|-|TRBV28|-
CASNKDSPQETQYF
TGTGCCAGCAATAAGGACAGCCCCCAAGAGACCCAGTACTTC
>TRBJ1-1|-|TRBV18|-
CASSQLNRVTEAFF
TGTGCCAGCTCACAGCTTAACAGGGTCACTGAAGCTTTCTTT
>TRBJ2-7|-|TRBV15|-
CATSRDRFEQYF
TGTGCCACCAGCAGAGACAGGTTCGAGCAGTACTTC
>TRBJ1-2|-|TRBV6-5|TRBD1
CASSSTRQGKGYTF
TGTGCCAGCAGTTCCACTAGACAGGGGAAGGGCTACACCTTC
>TRBJ1-2|-|TRBV2|-
CASSQEPYGYTF
TGTGCCAGCAGTCAGGAACCCTATGGCTACACCTTC
>TRBJ1-2|-|TRBV5-4|-
CASSLEGNYGYTF
TGTGCCAGCAGCCTGGAGGGGAACTATGGCTACACCTTC
>TRBJ2-5|-|TRBV9|-
CASSVERGSGETQYF
TGTGCCAGCAGCGTAGAACGAGGGTCGGGAGAGACCCAGTACTTC
>TRBJ1-1|-|TRBV5-1|TRBD1
CASSYDRGEAFF
TGCGCCAGCAGCTACGACAGGGGTGAAGCTTTCTTT
>TRBJ2-5|-|TRBV6-1|TRBD1
CASSEPGGTGGETQYF
TGTGCCAGCAGTGAACCCGGGGGGACAGGGGGCGAGACCCAGTACTTC
>TRBJ2-6|-|TRBV7-2|-
CASTWGRTSGANVLTF
TGTGCCAGCACCTGGGGCAGGACCTCTGGGGCCAACGTCCTGACTTTC
>TRBJ2-3|-|TRBV5-6|-
CASTTGLRADTQYF
TGTGCCAGCACCACGGGACTTCGGGCAGATACGCAGTATTTT
>TRBJ1-1|-|TRBV14|-
CASSQEGQSRTEAFF
TGTGCCAGCAGCCAAGAAGGACAGTCGAGGACTGAAGCTTTCTTT
>TRBJ2-6|few|TRBV18|TRBD1
CASSPRGQGSGANVLTF
TGTGCCAGCTCACCCCGGGGACAGGGCTCTGGGGCCAACGTCCTGACTTTC
>TRBJ2-5|-|TRBV7-2|-
CASSSWAKETQYF
TGTGCCAGCAGCAGCTGGGCTAAAGAGACCCAGTACTTC
>TRBJ2-1|-|TRBV5-1|TRBD2
CASSPRGTSGAPSYNEQFF
TGCGCCAGCAGCCCCCGAGGGACTAGCGGGGCTCCCTCCTACAATGAGCAGTTCTTC
>TRBJ2-2|-|TRBV9|-
CASSGQEFTGELFF
TGTGCCAGCAGCGGACAGGAATTCACCGGGGAGCTGTTTTTT
>TRBJ1-2|-|TRBV4-1|TRBD1
CASSHSTGQGRTF
TGCGCCAGCAGCCATTCTACGGGACAGGGGAGGACCTTC
>TRBJ1-1|few|TRBV6-6|-
CASGRLNTEAFF
TGTGCCTCCGGGAGATTGAACACTGAAGCTTTCTTT
>TRBJ1-5|-|TRBV4-1|TRBD1
CASSLGQGLNQPQHF
TGCGCCAGCAGCCTCGGACAGGGACTAAATCAGCCCCAGCATTTT
>TRBJ2-2|-|TRBV10-3|TRBD1
CAISIQGANTGELFF
TGTGCCATCAGTATCCAGGGGGCGAACACCGGGGAGCTGTTTTTT
>TRBJ2-2|-|TRBV4-2|TRBD2
CASSQVRTSGGDVGTGELFF
TGTGCCAGCAGCCAAGTTCGGACTAGCGGGGGTGATGTAGGGACCGGGGAGCTGTTTTTT
>TRBJ2-5|-|TRBV4-1|TRBD1
CASSPTDRIQETQYF
TGCGCCAGCAGCCCAACGGACAGGATCCAAGAGACCCAGTACTTC
>TRBJ1-1|-|TRBV10-3|-
CAISEGNSVTEAFF
TGTGCCATCAGTGAGGGTAATTCGGTCACTGAAGCTTTCTTT
>TRBJ2-1|-|TRBV5-6|TRBD2
CASSFWGGRNEQFF
TGTGCCAGCAGCTTTTGGGGAGGGAGAAATGAGCAGTTCTTC
>TRBJ2-7|-|TRBV10-2|-
CASSDDRSYEQYF
TGCGCCAGCAGTGACGATAGATCCTACGAGCAGTACTTC
>TRBJ1-2|-|TRBV6-1|-
CASSPDGGGYTF
TGTGCCAGCAGCCCCGACGGGGGAGGCTACACCTTC
>TRBJ2-3|once|TRBV19|TRBD2
CASSIRGLDTDTQYF
TGTGCCAGTAGTATAAGGGGACTAGACACAGATACGCAGTATTTT
>TRBJ1-6|few|TRBV6-5|TRBD1
CASSLTTGDRSPLHF
TGTGCCAGCAGCCTTACGACAGGGGACCGGTCACCCCTCCACTTT
>TRBJ2-1|-|TRBV19|TRBD2
CATKTSAGGPNEQFF
TGTGCCACAAAGACTTCAGCGGGGGGGCCAAATGAGCAGTTCTTC
>TRBJ2-3|-|TRBV5-1|TRBD2
CASRPRGSGESTDTQYF
TGCGCCAGCAGACCACGGGGTAGCGGGGAAAGCACAGATACGCAGTATTTT
>TRBJ2-1|-|TRBV5-1|-
CASSLDTDNEQFF
TGCGCCAGCAGCTTGGACACAGACAATGAGCAGTTCTTC
>TRBJ2-5|-|TRBV10-3|-
CAIKRDKDQETQYF
TGTGCCATCAAGAGGGATAAAGACCAAGAGACCCAGTACTTC
>TRBJ2-5|-|TRBV7-2|TRBD1
CASSQGQDGAQYF
TGTGCCAGCAGCCAGGGACAGGACGGGGCCCAGTACTTC
>TRBJ1-1|few|TRBV6-1|-
CASSVSPGHMNTEAFF
TGTGCCAGCAGTGTGTCTCCGGGACACATGAACACTGAAGCTTTCTTT
>TRBJ1-3|-|TRBV9|TRBD1
CASSPGTAGNTIYF
TGTGCCAGCAGCCCTGGGACAGCTGGAAACACCATATATTTT
>TRBJ1-1|few|TRBV6-6|TRBD1
CASSPTRDRGTEAFF
TGTGCCAGCAGCCCCACCCGGGACAGGGGGACTGAAGCTTTCTTT
>TRBJ2-5|-|TRBV5-4|TRBD1
CASSSIGQGQTQYF
TGTGCCAGCAGCTCTATTGGACAGGGCCAGACCCAGTACTTC
>TRBJ1-2|-|TRBV28|TRBD1
CASSFRGRGGYTF
TGTGCCAGCAGTTTCAGGGGGCGAGGTGGCTACACCTTC